This is a list of T cell receptor beta chains from one sample in a study of blood T cell repertoires in COVID-19. Assay used: immunoSEQ multiplex PCR; TCRdb lists only in-frame clones, some missing. The table includes 50,000 to 70,000 clones, approximately 79% detected once. Sequencing used peripheral blood. The receptors stem from a man between 60 and 75 years old with acute or convalescent COVID-19. The CDR3 runs from the conserved cysteine through the conserved F or W. Fields, in order: CDR3 protein, V gene.

CDR3: CASSSHQGATDTQYF
V: TRBV7-3

CDR3: CASSFGQGGNTIYF
V: TRBV7-2

CDR3: CASSPRQGGTEAFF
V: TRBV7-9

CDR3: CSASAGLNEKLFF
V: TRBV20-1

CDR3: CASSESTSTDTQYF
V: TRBV2

CDR3: CASREQGDTIYF
V: TRBV2

CDR3: CASAANDEQFF
V: TRBV27

CDR3: CASRRQGNTEAFF
V: TRBV25-1

CDR3: CASSYRDQGETQYF
V: TRBV7-2

CDR3: CASSPGGLAGGHQYF
V: TRBV5-1

CDR3: CASSRSTGGSGNTIYF
V: TRBV18

CDR3: CATSPTSGGATRHEDEQFF
V: TRBV24-1

CDR3: CASARQGSETQYF
V: TRBV18

CDR3: CAWRRTGGNGYTF
V: TRBV30

CDR3: CASSLEQGNYGYTF
V: TRBV5-5

CDR3: CSASAGTGKEKLFF
V: TRBV20-1

CDR3: CASSYGQYGYTF
V: TRBV5-1

CDR3: CASSSSSTGLWEKLFF
V: TRBV28

CDR3: CASRLLEGAGGYTF
V: TRBV5-4

CDR3: CASSMQRSLKAFF
V: TRBV19

CDR3: CASSEQGGNQPQHF
V: TRBV6-1

CDR3: CASAEIRTEAFF
V: TRBV2

CDR3: CASSALVAGVNTGELFF
V: TRBV4-1

CDR3: CASGPGQGPYAEAFF
V: TRBV19

CDR3: CASSRTGGTAGELFF
V: TRBV11-3

CDR3: CASSGAGTTDTQYF
V: TRBV10-3